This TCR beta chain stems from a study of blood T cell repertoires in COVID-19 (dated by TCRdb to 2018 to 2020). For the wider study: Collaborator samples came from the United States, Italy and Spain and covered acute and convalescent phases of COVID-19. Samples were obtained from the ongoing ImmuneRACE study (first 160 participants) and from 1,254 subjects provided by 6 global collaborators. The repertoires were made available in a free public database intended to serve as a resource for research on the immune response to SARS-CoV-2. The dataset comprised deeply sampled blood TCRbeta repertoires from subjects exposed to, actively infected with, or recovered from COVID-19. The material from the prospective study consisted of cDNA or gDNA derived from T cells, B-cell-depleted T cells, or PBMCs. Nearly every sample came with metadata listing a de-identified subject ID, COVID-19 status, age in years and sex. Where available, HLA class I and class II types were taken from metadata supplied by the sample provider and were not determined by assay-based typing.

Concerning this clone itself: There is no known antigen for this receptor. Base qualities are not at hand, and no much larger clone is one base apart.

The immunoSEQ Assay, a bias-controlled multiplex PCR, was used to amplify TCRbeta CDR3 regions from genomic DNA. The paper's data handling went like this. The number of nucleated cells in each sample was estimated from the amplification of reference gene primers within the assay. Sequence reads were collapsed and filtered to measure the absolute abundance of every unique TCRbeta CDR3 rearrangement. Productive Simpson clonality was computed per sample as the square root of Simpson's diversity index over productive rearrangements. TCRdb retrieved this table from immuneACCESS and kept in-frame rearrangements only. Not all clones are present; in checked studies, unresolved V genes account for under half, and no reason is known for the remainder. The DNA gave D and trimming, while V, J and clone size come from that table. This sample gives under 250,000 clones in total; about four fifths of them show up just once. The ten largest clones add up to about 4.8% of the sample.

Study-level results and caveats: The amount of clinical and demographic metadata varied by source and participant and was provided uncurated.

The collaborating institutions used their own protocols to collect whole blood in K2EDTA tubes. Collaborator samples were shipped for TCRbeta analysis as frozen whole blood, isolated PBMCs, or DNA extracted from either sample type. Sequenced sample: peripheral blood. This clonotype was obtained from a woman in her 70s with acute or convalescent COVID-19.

The CDR3 region has the sequence CASIPRGSGNTIYF. DNA sequence: TGTGCCAGCATCCCCAGGGGGTCAGGAAACACCATATATTTT. Recombination connected TRBV2 to TRBJ1-3, with 7 central nucleotides matching TRBD1. The germline V gene sets CDR1 to SNHLY and CDR2 to FYNNEI. Counted from cysteine to phenylalanine, this CDR3 has 14 amino acids. The CDR3 DNA has 42 bases and is translated from base 1. Relative to germline, V is missing 7 bases and J is missing 4 bases, with 7 bases of the junction outside any gene match.